Listed here is a single T cell receptor beta chain. How the authors handled the data: Reference gene primers were amplified, and this amplification served to estimate nucleated cell counts. TCRdb's copy holds only in-frame clones and misses some; the assay was immunoSEQ multiplex PCR. V, J and clone size were drawn from that table, and D and trimming were deduced from the DNA. The sample shows more than 70,000 clones, around 90% of them seen only once. The data were obtained in a study of blood T cell repertoires in COVID-19. Study-wide background: Acute-phase and convalescent COVID-19 samples originated in the United States, Italy and Spain. Sources were T cells, B-cell-depleted T cells, or PBMCs; the material itself was cDNA or gDNA.

The sequencing input was peripheral blood. The sequence was obtained from a human donor in a cohort sampled during active COVID-19.

CDR3 nucleotides: TGTGCCAGCAGGGCCCTCGCCAATGAGCAGTTCTTC. It is translated as CASRALANEQFF. This chain connects TRBV2 to TRBJ2-1; no reliable D call. V lost 6 bases, J lost 6 bases, and 9 bases lay in between. Germline values: CDR1 SNHLY, CDR2 FYNNEI. The CDR3 runs to 12 residues. Full variable domain (missing parts from reference TRBV2 and TRBJ2-1): EPEVTQTPSHQVTQMGQEVILRCVPISNHLYFYWYRQILGQKVEFLVSFYNNEISEKSEIFDDQFSVERPDGSNFTLKIRSTKLEDSAMYFCASRALANEQFFGPGTRLTVL.